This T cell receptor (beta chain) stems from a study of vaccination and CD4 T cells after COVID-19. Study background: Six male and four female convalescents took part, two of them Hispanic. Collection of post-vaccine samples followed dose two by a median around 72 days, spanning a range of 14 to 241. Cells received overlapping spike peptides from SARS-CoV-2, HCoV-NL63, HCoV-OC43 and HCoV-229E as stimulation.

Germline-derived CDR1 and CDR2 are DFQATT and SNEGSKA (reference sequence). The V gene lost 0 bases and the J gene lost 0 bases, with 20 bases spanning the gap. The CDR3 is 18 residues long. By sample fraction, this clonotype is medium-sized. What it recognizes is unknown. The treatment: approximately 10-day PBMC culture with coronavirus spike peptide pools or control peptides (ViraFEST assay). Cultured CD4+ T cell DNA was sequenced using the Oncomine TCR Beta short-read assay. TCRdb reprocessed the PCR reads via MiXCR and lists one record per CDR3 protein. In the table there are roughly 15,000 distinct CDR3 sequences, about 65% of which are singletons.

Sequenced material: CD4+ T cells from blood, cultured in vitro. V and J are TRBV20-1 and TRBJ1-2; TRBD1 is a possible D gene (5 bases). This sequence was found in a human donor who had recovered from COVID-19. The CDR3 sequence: CSAREGEHKTSTNYGYTF. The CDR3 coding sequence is TGCAGTGCTAGAGAAGGGGAGCACAAAACCTCGACTAACTATGGCTACACCTTC.